This T cell receptor (beta chain) comes out of a study of OX40 agonist ivuxolimab in advanced cancers. General notes on the study: The costimulatory receptor OX40 (CD134) was targeted by ivuxolimab, a fully human IgG2 agonistic monoclonal antibody. Peripheral TCRbeta sequencing was intended to test whether TCR sequence diversity was altered and clonal T-cell expansion was caused by ivuxolimab. In the dose-escalation cohort, roughly 80% of patients were male, and the mean age was approximately 55 years, with a range of about 23 to 90. Partial responses were achieved by three dose-escalation patients, of whom one had hepatocellular carcinoma and two had cutaneous melanoma. Of the approximately 50 dose-escalation patients, hepatocellular carcinoma was present in around 20, melanoma in roughly 15, renal cell carcinoma in 9 and head and neck cancer in 9. Intravenous ivuxolimab was administered to patients every 2 weeks at six dose levels: 0.01, 0.1, 0.3, 1.5, 3 and 10 mg/kg. Prior anti-PD-1, anti-PD-L1 or anti-CTLA-4 therapy was permitted, and less than 45% of dose-escalation patients had received checkpoint inhibitors. The paper describes the monotherapy dose-escalation part (N of about 47 patients) of the phase I trial of ivuxolimab. On the study overall, not on this receptor specifically: Partial responders in the 0.1-3.0 mg/kg groups had among the lowest normalized peripheral clonal expansion, especially among CD8+ T cells. After ivuxolimab, CD8+ T cells had more expanded clones than CD4+ T cells on average. The antigen specificity of the clonally expanded peripheral T cells was not determined. Low levels of normalized T-cell clonal expansion were also seen in some nonresponding patients. At doses of 0.1 to 3.0 mg/kg, clonal expansion of both CD4+ and CD8+ T cells in blood was seen between baseline and week 6.

Notes on this clone: Its specific antigen is unknown. The input lacks base qualities; no much larger clone sits a single base away.

For sequencing of the TCRbeta CDR3 region, genomic DNA was extracted from the sorted cells. The immunoSEQ Assay was used to sequence the TCRbeta CDR3 regions. TCRdb obtained this table from immuneACCESS and retained in-frame rearrangements with V and J assigned. These tables miss some clones; where compared with another copy, unresolved V genes account for less than half of the shortfall, and the remainder is unexplained. The sample records about 68,000 clones, 85% to 90% of which are singletons. The ten largest make up 0.55% to 0.85% of the sample. CDR3 length: 16 amino acids, cysteine to phenylalanine. The kept DNA is CDR3 alone, 48 bases in frame from the first base. CDR1 and CDR2, per the germline V gene, are SGHDT and YYEEEE. V drops 0 bases and J drops 2 bases, leaving 14 bases in between. Patients with a history of autoimmune disease or receiving systemic immunosuppression were excluded from the trial. Peripheral blood for TCR sequencing was collected from all dose cohorts at baseline, on cycle 4 day 1, and on cycle 7 day 1. The samples were drawn from a first-in-human, open-label, multicenter phase I dose-escalation trial of ivuxolimab. Adults with locally advanced or metastatic melanoma, renal cell, hepatocellular, or head and neck squamous cell carcinoma were enrolled in the trial. Before TCR sequencing, CD4+ and CD8+ T cells were separately sorted from peripheral blood.

This chain joins TRBV5-6 to TRBJ1-1, with the D gene not clear enough to name. This sequence originates from an adult with an advanced solid tumor such as melanoma, head and neck, liver or kidney cancer. The specimen was CD4+ or CD8+ T cells sorted from blood, collected in a trial of the OX40 agonist ivuxolimab. The DNA sequence is as follows: TGTGCCAGCAGCTTGGATGTCGGTCAGATCAACACTGAAGCTTTCTTT. It is translated as CASSLDVGQINTEAFF.